Listed below are T cell receptor beta chains from one sample, sequenced in a study of blood T cell repertoires in COVID-19. TCRdb's copy holds only in-frame clones and misses some; the assay was immunoSEQ multiplex PCR. This table has around 180,000 clones, 74% appearing once. The sample was peripheral blood. The receptors shown here come from a woman older than 75 with acute or convalescent COVID-19. Both conserved end residues are part of each CDR3. D genes are given only for firm matches. Only some rows state a clone size, as once, few, many or a class for expanded clones.

V gene	J gene	clone size	D gene	CDR3 protein	CDR3 DNA
TRBV27	TRBJ1-1	-	-	CASSVILEGTEAFF	TGTGCCAGCAGTGTCATTTTGGAGGGCACTGAAGCTTTCTTT
TRBV6-5	TRBJ2-1	-	TRBD2	CASSITSGPYNEQFF	TGTGCCAGCAGTATAACTAGCGGGCCTTACAATGAGCAGTTCTTC
TRBV18	TRBJ1-3	-	-	CASSPPGISVYTIYF	TGTGCCAGCTCACCTCCGGGAATCTCTGTGTATACCATATATTTT
TRBV9	TRBJ2-1	once	-	CASSVASARYNEQFF	TGTGCCAGCAGCGTAGCTAGCGCCAGATACAATGAGCAGTTCTTC
TRBV27	TRBJ2-4	-	-	CASSPRLHKNIQYF	TGTGCCAGCAGTCCGAGGTTACACAAAAACATTCAGTACTTC
TRBV2	TRBJ1-6	few	TRBD1	CASSSDRGYNSPLHF	TGTGCCAGCAGTTCGGACAGGGGCTATAATTCACCCCTCCACTTT
TRBV25-1	TRBJ1-3	once	-	CASSGRGSGNTIYF	TGTGCCAGCAGTGGACGGGGGTCTGGAAACACCATATATTTT
TRBV19	TRBJ2-2	-	-	CASSIDNPGELFF	TGTGCCAGTAGTATAGATAATCCCGGGGAGCTGTTTTTT
TRBV27	TRBJ2-1	-	TRBD2	CASRSGLAGPREQFF	TGTGCCAGCAGATCGGGACTAGCGGGGCCTAGGGAGCAGTTCTTC
TRBV10-3	TRBJ1-1	-	-	CAISERGRENTEAFF	TGTGCCATCAGTGAGAGGGGTAGGGAGAACACTGAAGCTTTCTTT
TRBV3-1/TRBV3-2	TRBJ2-5	-	TRBD1	CASSQDPDRGPGRLRETQYF	TGTGCCAGCAGCCAAGATCCGGACAGGGGGCCAGGGCGGCTGCGGGAGACCCAGTACTTC
TRBV19	TRBJ2-5	-	TRBD1	CASSRTGEQETQYF	TGTGCCAGTAGTCGGACAGGGGAGCAAGAGACCCAGTACTTC
TRBV7-2	TRBJ2-7	-	TRBD2	CASSRQGAGGTYEQYF	TGTGCCAGCAGCCGCCAGGGCGCGGGAGGGACCTACGAGCAGTACTTC
TRBV19	TRBJ1-3	once	-	CASSSGKSSGNTIYF	TGTGCCAGTAGTTCAGGCAAAAGCTCTGGAAACACCATATATTTT
TRBV7-3	TRBJ1-1	-	TRBD1	CASSLTPLQTGIVREAFF	TGTGCCAGCAGCTTAACCCCTCTCCAGACAGGGATTGTTCGTGAAGCTTTCTTT
TRBV5-4	TRBJ2-2	-	TRBD2	CASSWGLAPNTGELFF	TGTGCCAGCAGCTGGGGACTAGCTCCGAACACCGGGGAGCTGTTTTTT
TRBV12-5	TRBJ1-1	once	-	CASGLGGTEAFF	TGTGCTAGTGGTTTAGGGGGTACTGAAGCTTTCTTT